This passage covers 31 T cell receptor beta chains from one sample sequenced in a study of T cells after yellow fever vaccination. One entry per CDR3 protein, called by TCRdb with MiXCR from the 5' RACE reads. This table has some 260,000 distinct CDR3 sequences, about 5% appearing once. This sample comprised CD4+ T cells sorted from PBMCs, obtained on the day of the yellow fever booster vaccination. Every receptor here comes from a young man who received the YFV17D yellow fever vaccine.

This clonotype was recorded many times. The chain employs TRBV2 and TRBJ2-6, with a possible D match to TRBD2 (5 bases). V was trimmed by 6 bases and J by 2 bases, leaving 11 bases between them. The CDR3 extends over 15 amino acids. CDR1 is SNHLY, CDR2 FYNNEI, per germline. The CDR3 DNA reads TGTGCCAGCAGGGGCGGGCAGGCTGGGGCCAACGTCCTGACTTTC. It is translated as CASRGGQAGANVLTF. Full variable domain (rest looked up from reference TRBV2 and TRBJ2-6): EPEVTQTPSHQVTQMGQEVILRCVPISNHLYFYWYRQILGQKVEFLVSFYNNEISEKSEIFDDQFSVERPDGSNFTLKIRSTKLEDSAMYFCASRGGQAGANVLTFGAGSRLTVL.

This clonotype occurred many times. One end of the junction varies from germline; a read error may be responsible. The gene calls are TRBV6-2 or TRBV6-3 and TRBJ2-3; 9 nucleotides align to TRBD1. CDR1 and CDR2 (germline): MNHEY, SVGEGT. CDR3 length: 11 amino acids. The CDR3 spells CASSTGQGSSF. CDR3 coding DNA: TGTGCCAGCAGCACGGGACAGGGTTCGTCTTTT.

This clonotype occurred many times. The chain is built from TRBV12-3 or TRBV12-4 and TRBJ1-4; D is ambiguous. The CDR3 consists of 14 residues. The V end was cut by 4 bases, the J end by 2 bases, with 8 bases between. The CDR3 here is CASSWGVTNEKLFF. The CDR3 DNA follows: TGTGCCAGCAGTTGGGGTGTCACTAATGAAAAACTGTTTTTT.

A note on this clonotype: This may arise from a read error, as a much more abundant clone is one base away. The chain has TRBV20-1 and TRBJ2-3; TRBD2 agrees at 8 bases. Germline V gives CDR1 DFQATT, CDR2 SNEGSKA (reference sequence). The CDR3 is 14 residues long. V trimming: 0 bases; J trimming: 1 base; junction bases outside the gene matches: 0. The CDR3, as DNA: TGCAGTGCTAGAGATAGCGGGGGCACAGATACGCAGTATTTT. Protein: CSARDSGGTDTQYF.

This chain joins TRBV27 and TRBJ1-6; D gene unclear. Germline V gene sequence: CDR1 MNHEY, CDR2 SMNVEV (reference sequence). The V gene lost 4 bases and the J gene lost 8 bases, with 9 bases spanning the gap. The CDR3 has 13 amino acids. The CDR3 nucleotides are TGTGCCAGCAGTTGGGCTTGGGATTCACCCCTCCACTTT. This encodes CASSWAWDSPLHF.

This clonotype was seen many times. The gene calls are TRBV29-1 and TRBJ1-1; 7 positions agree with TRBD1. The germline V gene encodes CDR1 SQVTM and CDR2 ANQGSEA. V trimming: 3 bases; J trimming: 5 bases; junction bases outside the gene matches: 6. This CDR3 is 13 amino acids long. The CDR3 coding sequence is TGCAGCGTTGAGGAGGGGGCGCGGACTGAAGCTTTCTTT. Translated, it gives CSVEEGARTEAFF.

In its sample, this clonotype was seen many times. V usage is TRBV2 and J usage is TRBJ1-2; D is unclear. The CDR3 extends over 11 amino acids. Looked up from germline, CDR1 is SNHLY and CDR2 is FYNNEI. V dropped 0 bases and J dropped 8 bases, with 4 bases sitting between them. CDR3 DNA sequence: TGTGCCAGCAGTGAAGCGGGAGGCTACACCTTC. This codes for CASSEAGGYTF.

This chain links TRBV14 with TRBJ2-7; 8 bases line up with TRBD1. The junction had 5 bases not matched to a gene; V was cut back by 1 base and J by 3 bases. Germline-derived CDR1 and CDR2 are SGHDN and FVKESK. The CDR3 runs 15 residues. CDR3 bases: TGTGCCAGCAGCCAAGGCCTGGGGACAGGCTACGAGCAGTACTTC. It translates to CASSQGLGTGYEQYF.

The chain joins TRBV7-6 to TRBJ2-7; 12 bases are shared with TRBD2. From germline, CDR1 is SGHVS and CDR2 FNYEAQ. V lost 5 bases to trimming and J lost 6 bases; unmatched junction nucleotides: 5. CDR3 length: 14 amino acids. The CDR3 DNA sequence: TGTGCCAGCAGCGCCGCTAGCGGGGGGGGCGAGCAGTACTTC. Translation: CASSAASGGGEQYF.

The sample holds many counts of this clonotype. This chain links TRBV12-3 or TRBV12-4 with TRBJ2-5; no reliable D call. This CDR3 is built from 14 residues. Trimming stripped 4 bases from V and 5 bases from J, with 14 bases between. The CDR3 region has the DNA TGTGCCAGCAGTTCCCGGACCCAGGTGGAGACCCAGTACTTC. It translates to CASSSRTQVETQYF.

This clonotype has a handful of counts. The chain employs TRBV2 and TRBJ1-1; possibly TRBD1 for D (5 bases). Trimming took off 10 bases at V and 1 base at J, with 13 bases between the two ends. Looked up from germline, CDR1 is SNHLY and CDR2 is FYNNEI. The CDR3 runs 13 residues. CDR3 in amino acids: CATSTDTNTEAFF. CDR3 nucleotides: TGTGCCACCTCGACAGACACGAACACTGAAGCTTTCTTT.

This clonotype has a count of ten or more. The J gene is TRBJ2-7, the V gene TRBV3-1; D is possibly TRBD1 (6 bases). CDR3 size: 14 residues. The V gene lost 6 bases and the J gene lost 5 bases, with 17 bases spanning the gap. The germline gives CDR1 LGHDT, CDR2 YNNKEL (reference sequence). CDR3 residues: CASSAPGPGDEQYF. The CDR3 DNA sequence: TGTGCCAGCAGTGCTCCGGGCCCAGGGGACGAGCAGTACTTC.

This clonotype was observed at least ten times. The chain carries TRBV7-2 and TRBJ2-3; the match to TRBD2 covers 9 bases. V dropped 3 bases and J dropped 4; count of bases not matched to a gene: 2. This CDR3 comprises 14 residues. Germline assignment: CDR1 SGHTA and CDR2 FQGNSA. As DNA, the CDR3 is TGTGCCAGCAGCTTGGGACTAGCTTCAGATACGCAGTATTTT. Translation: CASSLGLASDTQYF.

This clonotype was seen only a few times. CDR3 sequence reads: CASSLGGGRFNSPLHF. CDR3 in DNA: TGTGCCAGCAGCTTGGGAGGGGGCCGGTTTAATTCACCCCTCCACTTT. V and J are TRBV5-5 and TRBJ1-6, with TRBD1 identical over 7 bases. The germline gives CDR1 SGHKS, CDR2 YYEKEE (reference sequence). The CDR3 is 16 residues long. V shed 0 bases, J shed 6 bases, and the junction held 6 bases outside the gene matches.

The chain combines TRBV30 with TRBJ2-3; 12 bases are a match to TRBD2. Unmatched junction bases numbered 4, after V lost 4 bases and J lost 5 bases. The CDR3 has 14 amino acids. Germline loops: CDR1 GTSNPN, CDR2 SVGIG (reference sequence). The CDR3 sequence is CAWTSGGAVDTQYF. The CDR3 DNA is TGTGCCTGGACTAGCGGGGGGGCGGTAGATACGCAGTATTTT.

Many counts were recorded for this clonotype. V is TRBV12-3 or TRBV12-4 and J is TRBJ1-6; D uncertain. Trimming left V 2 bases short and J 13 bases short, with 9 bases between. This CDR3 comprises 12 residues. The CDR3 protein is CASSLRFSPLHF. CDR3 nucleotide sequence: TGTGCCAGCAGTTTAAGGTTTAGTCCCCTCCACTTT.

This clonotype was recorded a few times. The CDR3 loop is CASSPEAWGWSTEAFF. The CDR3 coding sequence is TGTGCCAGCAGCCCGGAGGCTTGGGGATGGAGCACTGAAGCTTTCTTT. The chain recombines TRBV5-8 with TRBJ1-1; D is undetermined. This CDR3 contains 16 residues. CDR1 SGHTS and CDR2 YDEGEE come from the germline V gene. Deletions cut 4 bases from V and 4 bases from J, with 20 bases between. The complete variable domain, with remaining parts taken from reference TRBV5-8 and TRBJ1-1, reads EAGVTQSPTHLIKTRGQQATLRCSPISGHTSVYWYQQALGLGLQFLLWYDEGEERNRGNFPPRFSGRQFPNYSSELNVNALELEDSALYLCASSPEAWGWSTEAFFGQGTRLTVV.

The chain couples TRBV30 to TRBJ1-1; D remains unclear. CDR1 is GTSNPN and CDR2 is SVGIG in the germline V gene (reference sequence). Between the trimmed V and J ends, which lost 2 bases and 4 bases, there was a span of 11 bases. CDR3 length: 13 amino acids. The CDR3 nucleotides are TGTGCCTGGAGTATTTCGTGGGCCACTGAAGCTTTCTTT. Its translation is CAWSISWATEAFF.

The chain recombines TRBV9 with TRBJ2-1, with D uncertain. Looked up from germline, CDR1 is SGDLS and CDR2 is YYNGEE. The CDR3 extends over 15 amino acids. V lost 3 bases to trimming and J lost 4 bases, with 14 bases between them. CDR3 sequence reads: CASSEYPGPYNEQFF. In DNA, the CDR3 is TGTGCCAGCAGCGAATACCCCGGTCCGTACAATGAGCAGTTCTTC. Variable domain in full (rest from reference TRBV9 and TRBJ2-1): DSGVTQTPKHLITATGQRVTLRCSPRSGDLSVYWYQQSLDQGLQFLIQYYNGEERAKGNILERFSAQQFPDLHSELNLSSLELGDSALYFCASSEYPGPYNEQFFGPGTRLTVL.

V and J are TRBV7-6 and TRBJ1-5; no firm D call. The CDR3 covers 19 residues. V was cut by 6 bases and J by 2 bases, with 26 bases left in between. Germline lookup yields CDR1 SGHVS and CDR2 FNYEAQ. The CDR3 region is CASRPISREHAWGNQPQHF. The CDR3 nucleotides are TGTGCCAGCAGGCCCATCTCGAGGGAACACGCTTGGGGCAATCAGCCCCAGCATTTT.

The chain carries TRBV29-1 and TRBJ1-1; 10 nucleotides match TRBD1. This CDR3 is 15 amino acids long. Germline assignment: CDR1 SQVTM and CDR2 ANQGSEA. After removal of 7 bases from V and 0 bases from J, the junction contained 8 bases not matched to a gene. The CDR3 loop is CSAPTGGRMNTEAFF. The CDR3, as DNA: TGCAGCGCACCGACAGGGGGCCGGATGAACACTGAAGCTTTCTTT.

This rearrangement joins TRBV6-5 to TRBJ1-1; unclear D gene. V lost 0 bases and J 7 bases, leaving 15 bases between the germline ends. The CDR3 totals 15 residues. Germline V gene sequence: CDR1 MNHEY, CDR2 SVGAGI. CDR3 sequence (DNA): TGTGCCAGCAGTTACTCGTTAGCAGACGCCTATGAAGCTTTCTTT. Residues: CASSYSLADAYEAFF.

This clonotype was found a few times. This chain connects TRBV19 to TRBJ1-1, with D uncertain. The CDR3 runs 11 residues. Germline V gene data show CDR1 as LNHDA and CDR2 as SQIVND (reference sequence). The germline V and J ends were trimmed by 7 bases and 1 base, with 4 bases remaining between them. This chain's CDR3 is CASNWNTEAFF. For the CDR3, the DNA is TGTGCCAGTAACTGGAACACTGAAGCTTTCTTT.

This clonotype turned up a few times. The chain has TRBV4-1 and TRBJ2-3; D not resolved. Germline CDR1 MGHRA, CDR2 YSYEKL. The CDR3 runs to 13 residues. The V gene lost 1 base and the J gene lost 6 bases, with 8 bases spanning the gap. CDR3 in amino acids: CASSQAPWDTQYF. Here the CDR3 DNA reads TGCGCCAGCAGCCAAGCTCCGTGGGATACGCAGTATTTT.

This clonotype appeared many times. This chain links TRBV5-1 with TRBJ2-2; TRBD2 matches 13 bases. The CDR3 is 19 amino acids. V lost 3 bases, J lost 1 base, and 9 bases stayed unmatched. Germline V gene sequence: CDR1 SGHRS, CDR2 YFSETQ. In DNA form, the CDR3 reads TGCGCCAGCAGCTCTAGGACTAGCGGGGGCCCCCTGAACACCGGGGAGCTGTTTTTT. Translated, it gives CASSSRTSGGPLNTGELFF.

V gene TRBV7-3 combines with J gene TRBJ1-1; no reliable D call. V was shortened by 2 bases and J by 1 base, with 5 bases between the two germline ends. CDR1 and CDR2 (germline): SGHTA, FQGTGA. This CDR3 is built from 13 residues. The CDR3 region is CASSLRSNTEAFF. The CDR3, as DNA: TGTGCCAGCAGCTTACGCTCGAACACTGAAGCTTTCTTT.

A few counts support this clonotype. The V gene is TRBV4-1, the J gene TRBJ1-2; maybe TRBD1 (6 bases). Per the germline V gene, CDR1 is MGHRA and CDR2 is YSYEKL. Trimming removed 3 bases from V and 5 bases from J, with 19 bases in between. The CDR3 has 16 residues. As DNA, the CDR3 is TGCGCCAGCAGCCAGCCCTGGGCAGGGGACGAATATGGCTACACCTTC. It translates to CASSQPWAGDEYGYTF.

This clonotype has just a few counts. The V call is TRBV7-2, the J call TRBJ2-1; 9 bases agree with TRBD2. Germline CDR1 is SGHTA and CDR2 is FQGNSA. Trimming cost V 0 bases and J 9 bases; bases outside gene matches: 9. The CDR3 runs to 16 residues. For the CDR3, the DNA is TGTGCCAGCAGCTTAGCGTCCGCGCGGGGGGGCCGTGAGCAGTTCTTC. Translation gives CASSLASARGGREQFF. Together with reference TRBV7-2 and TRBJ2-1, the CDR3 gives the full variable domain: GAGVSQSPSNKVTEKGKDVELRCDPISGHTALYWYRQSLGQGLEFLIYFQGNSAPDKSGLPSDRFSAERTGGSVSTLTIQRTQQEDSAVYLCASSLASARGGREQFFGPGTRLTVL.

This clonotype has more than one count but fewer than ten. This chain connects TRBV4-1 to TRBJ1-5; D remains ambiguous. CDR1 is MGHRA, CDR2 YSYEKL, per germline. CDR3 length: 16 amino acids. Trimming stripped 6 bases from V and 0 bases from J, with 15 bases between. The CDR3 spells CASSPGFSYSNQPQHF. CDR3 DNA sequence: TGCGCCAGCAGTCCAGGATTCAGCTATAGCAATCAGCCCCAGCATTTT.

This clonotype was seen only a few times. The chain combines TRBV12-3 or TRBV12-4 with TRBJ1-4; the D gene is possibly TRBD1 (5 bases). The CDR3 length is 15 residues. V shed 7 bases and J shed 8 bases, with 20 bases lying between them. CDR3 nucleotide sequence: TGTGCCAGCACCCCCAGGGCGGGGTTTTGGGAAAAACTGTTTTTT. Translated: CASTPRAGFWEKLFF.

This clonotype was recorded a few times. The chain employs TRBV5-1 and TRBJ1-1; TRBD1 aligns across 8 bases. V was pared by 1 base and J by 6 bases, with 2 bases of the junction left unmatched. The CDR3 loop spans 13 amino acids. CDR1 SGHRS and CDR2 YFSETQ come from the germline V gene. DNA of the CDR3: TGCGCCAGCAGCTTGCGACAGGGGCCTGAAGCTTTCTTT. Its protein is CASSLRQGPEAFF.